This TCR beta chain was sequenced in a study of PD-1 blockade in classical Hodgkin lymphoma. Measured with immunoSEQ multiplex PCR; TCRdb has only the in-frame clones, and not every one. The sample consists of tens of thousands of clones, over 80% of them appearing once. Time point specified: cycle 4 day 1 (C4D1), after more than five weeks of nivolumab. Each patient relapsed following autologous stem cell transplantation, and prior brentuximab vedotin exposure differed. Classification of best responses gave complete response, partial response or progressive disease. In the case of this clone: Its antigen is undetermined.

Study-wide results and limits: Patients with a complete response exhibited baseline diversity comparable to newly diagnosed patients.

CDR1 is KGHSH and CDR2 is LQKENI in the germline V gene. V shed 0 bases and J shed 5 bases, with 14 bases lying between them. CDR3 length: 15 residues. V usage is TRBV18 and J usage is TRBJ2-7; tentative D call: TRBD1 (5 bases). The sequences come from peripheral blood mononuclear cells (PBMCs), collected before the fourth cycle of nivolumab. The receptor's source is a human donor with classical Hodgkin lymphoma. The CDR3 region has the DNA TGTGCCAGCTCACCACCAAGGGCAGGGTTTGACGAGCAGTACTTC. Protein: CASSPPRAGFDEQYF.